A single sample is the source of the 18 T cell receptor beta chains below, sequenced in a study of T cell clonality in common variable immunodeficiency. The antigens of these receptors remain unknown. Findings and limits, study-wide: Common variable immunodeficiency TCR beta sequences reportedly had fewer deletions and N-nucleotide insertions.

The repertoire was sequenced with immunoSEQ multiplex PCR; TCRdb's copy has only in-frame clones and lacks some. The sample presents approximately 30,000 clones, none singletons. Sequenced material: peripheral blood mononuclear cells. These TCRs come from a human donor with common variable immunodeficiency.

This clone was observed many times. The sequence runs out 3 residues before the end of the CDR3; the remainder is reconstructed from the germline J gene. The chain joins TRBV7-3 to TRBJ2-3; 14 bases line up with TRBD2. CDR3 length: 17 amino acids. From germline, CDR1 is SGHTA and CDR2 FQGTGA. V was pared by 7 bases and J by 2 bases, with 8 bases of the junction left unmatched. The CDR3 spells CASTNPGLAGVTDTQYF. CDR3 bases read: TGTGCCAGCACAAACCCGGGACTAGCGGGAGTCACAGATACG.

Worth noting for this clone: Coverage ceases 3 residues before the CDR3 finishes, and the germline J gene fills in the end. The J gene is TRBJ2-7, the V gene TRBV19, with a tentative D call TRBD1 (6 bases). The CDR3 loop spans 16 amino acids. Germline CDR1 reads LNHDA; CDR2 reads SQIVND (reference sequence). The V gene lost 7 bases and the J gene lost 1 base, with 20 bases spanning the gap. The CDR3 here is CASTYRGPGESYEQYF. The sequenced CDR3 bases are TGTGCCAGTACCTATAGGGGTCCAGGGGAATCCTACGAG.

Points on this clone: The CDR3 end lies 3 residues beyond the end of the read and is filled in from the germline J gene. The rearrangement joins TRBV19 to TRBJ2-3, with 7 positions matching TRBD1. Per the germline V gene, CDR1 is LNHDA and CDR2 is SQIVND (reference sequence). V trimming: 6 bases; J trimming: 0 bases; junction bases outside the gene matches: 6. The length of the CDR3 is 15 residues. This CDR3 is CASRDGTASTDTQYF. CDR3 DNA (partial): TGTGCCAGTAGGGACGGGACAGCTAGCACAGATACG.

As for this clone: The read terminates 3 residues before the CDR3 end, so the remaining end is supplied by the germline J gene. V is TRBV11-1 and J is TRBJ2-1; no definite D call. Trimming pared 3 bases from V and 9 bases from J, leaving 6 bases between. CDR3 length: 11 amino acids. Germline V gene sequence: CDR1 SGHAT, CDR2 FQDESV (reference sequence). The sequenced part of the CDR3 DNA is TGTGCCAGCAGCTTCGTGTTTGAG. Translating gives CASSFVFE. The whole CDR3 sequence is CASSFVFEQFF.

A word on this clone: The read gets to within 3 residues of the CDR3 end, and the germline J gene fills in the rest. This chain links TRBV7-9 with TRBJ2-5; TRBD1 is a possible D gene (6 bases). Between the trimmed V and J ends, which lost 4 bases and 5 bases, there was a span of 11 bases. Germline assignment: CDR1 SEHNR and CDR2 FQNEAQ (reference sequence). The CDR3 runs to 13 residues. The part of the CDR3 DNA that was read is TGTGCCAGCAGCTCCCAGGGGATTGAGACC. Its translation: CASSSQGIET. The whole CDR3 sequence is CASSSQGIETQYF.

Ten or more counts support this clone. The CDR3 is cut off 3 residues early in the read; its end comes from the germline J gene. J is TRBJ2-3 and V is TRBV6-2 or TRBV6-3; 7 bases line up with TRBD2. The V gene's germline CDR1 is MNHEY and CDR2 SVGEGT. The CDR3 extends over 16 amino acids. V was clipped by 0 bases and J by 2 bases; unmatched bases: 5. CDR3 bases read: TGTGCCAGCAGTTACTCGATGGGGGGGTTCACAGATACG. Residues: CASSYSMGGFTDT. The whole CDR3 region reads CASSYSMGGFTDTQYF.

This clone has ten or more counts. The read terminates 3 residues ahead of where the CDR3 ends, so the germline J gene completes it. The rearrangement links TRBV29-1 to TRBJ2-5; D call uncertain. The CDR3 totals 14 residues. Per the germline V gene, CDR1 is SQVTM and CDR2 is ANQGSEA. Trimming shortened V by 7 bases and J by 2 bases, and 17 bases separated the two germline ends. The CDR3 here is CSASILVSQETQYF. The DNA read from the CDR3 is TGCAGCGCTTCAATACTGGTGAGTCAAGAGACC.

Partial CDR3 DNA: TGTGCCAGTAGTCCCCGGGGTAGCGGGAGCCCCGGGGAG. Translation: CASSPRGSGSPGE. The complete CDR3 protein is CASSPRGSGSPGELFF. V gene TRBV19 combines with J gene TRBJ2-2; 9 bases match TRBD2. The read ends 3 residues shy of where the CDR3 ends; the end is completed using the germline J gene. The trim removed 5 bases at V and 6 bases at J, leaving 10 bases unmatched. The CDR3 has 16 residues. Germline V CDR1 and CDR2: LNHDA, SQIVND (reference sequence). The full variable domain, completed using reference TRBV19 and TRBJ2-2, is DGGITQSPKYLFRKEGQNVTLSCEQNLNHDAMYWYRQDPGQGLRLIYYSQIVNDFQKGDIAEGYSVSREKKESFPLTVTSAQKNPTAFYLCASSPRGSGSPGELFFGEGSRLTVL.

This clone was seen more than once but under ten times. The observed sequence ends 3 residues before the CDR3 terminus, with the missing tail filled in from the germline J gene. The J gene is TRBJ2-5, the V gene TRBV11-3; no definite D call. CDR1 is SGHNT, CDR2 YENEEA, per germline. The ends were cut back, 5 bases at V and 4 bases at J, with 8 bases in the middle. There are 12 residues in the CDR3. CDR3 loop: CASSPAGETQYF. Incomplete CDR3 DNA: TGTGCCAGCAGCCCCGCCGGAGAGACC.

Notes on this clone: The CDR3 end falls 3 residues outside the read, so it is completed with the germline J gene. The V call is TRBV7-2, the J call TRBJ2-5, with unresolved D. CDR3 length: 14 residues. V was trimmed by 1 base and J by 5 bases, leaving 11 bases between them. Germline CDR1 reads SGHTA; CDR2 reads FQGNSA. Here the CDR3 reads CASSLGYRSETQYF. CDR3 DNA, as far as it was read: TGTGCCAGCAGCTTAGGATACCGGTCGGAGACC.

Regarding this clone: The read falls 3 residues short of the CDR3 end, and the missing part is taken from the germline J gene. This chain uses TRBV11-2 with TRBJ1-4; D possibly corresponds to TRBD1 (5 bases). This CDR3 is built from 15 residues. The germline CDR1 and CDR2 sequences are SGHAT and FQNNGV. The V and J ends lost 2 bases and 6 bases respectively, with 13 bases between them. The CDR3 here is CASSLPGTGHEKLFF. The CDR3 DNA, read in part, is TGTGCCAGCAGCTTACCCGGGACTGGCCATGAAAAA.

This clone appeared a few times. The DNA ends 3 residues before the CDR3 does, and the rest of the CDR3 is filled in from the germline J gene. The chain carries TRBV11-2 and TRBJ2-7, with a weak D call TRBD1 (6 bases). CDR1 is SGHAT, CDR2 FQNNGV, per germline. Between the trimmed V and J ends, which lost 5 bases and 2 bases, there was a span of 16 bases. The length of the CDR3 is 15 residues. The covered CDR3 bases are TGTGCCAGCAGCGCCCGGGACATCGGACCCTACGAG. Its translation: CASSARDIGPYE. From start to end, the CDR3 is CASSARDIGPYEQYF.

This clone has at least ten counts. The CDR3 end is not reached by the read, which stops 3 residues before it; the germline J gene fills it in. J is TRBJ2-1 and V is TRBV16; D is undetermined. Germline V lookup: CDR1 KGHSY, CDR2 FQNENV. CDR3 length: 15 residues. The V end was cut by 4 bases, the J end by 1 base, with 11 bases between. CDR3 bases read: TGTGCCAGCAGCCGAAATCAGGTTTCCTACAATGAG. Its protein is CASSRNQVSYNE. The whole CDR3 protein is CASSRNQVSYNEQFF.

Only a few counts were recorded for this clone. With the read ending 3 residues before the CDR3 end, the germline J gene is used to fill in that end. J is TRBJ2-5 and V is TRBV5-1, with D uncertain. The CDR3 length is 12 residues. Germline V gene lookup returns CDR1 SGHRS and CDR2 YFSETQ. V gave up 2 bases and J gave up 2 bases, with 4 bases separating them. Incomplete CDR3 DNA: TGCGCCAGCAGCTTCCTACAAGAGACC. It specifies CASSFLQET. The full-length CDR3 reads as CASSFLQETQYF.

This clone was observed at least ten times. Sequencing ends 3 residues short of the CDR3 end; the germline J gene provides the rest. V gene TRBV12-5 combines with J gene TRBJ2-7, with D perhaps TRBD1 (6 bases). Trimming stripped 1 base from V and 2 bases from J, with 15 bases between. The CDR3 has 16 residues. Per the germline V gene, CDR1 is LGHNT and CDR2 is FRNRAP. Here the CDR3 reads CASGLATGKLTYEQYF. The part of the CDR3 DNA that was read is TGTGCTAGTGGTTTGGCCACAGGGAAACTTACCTACGAG.

This clone appeared many times. The read terminates 3 residues ahead of where the CDR3 ends, so the germline J gene completes it. The chain recombines TRBV19 with TRBJ1-4, with 8 bases aligning to TRBD1. V was pared by 4 bases and J by 8 bases, with 9 bases of the junction left unmatched. Per germline, CDR1 LNHDA and CDR2 SQIVND (reference sequence). The CDR3 loop spans 15 amino acids. CDR3 sequence: CASSNRGVGSEKLFF. The covered CDR3 bases are TGTGCCAGTAGTAACAGGGGGGTCGGGTCCGAAAAA.

As regards this clone: Read sequence stops 3 residues before the CDR3 end, and the germline J gene provides the missing end. The chain combines TRBV6-2 or TRBV6-3 with TRBJ2-7; 9 bases match TRBD2. After removal of 10 bases from V and 0 bases from J, the junction contained 7 bases not matched to a gene. The CDR3 extends over 14 amino acids. In germline, CDR1 is MNHEY, CDR2 SVGEGT. CDR3 sequence: CATLLAGSSYEQYF. The CDR3 DNA, read in part, is TGTGCCACCCTACTAGCGGGCAGCTCCTACGAG.

About this clone: Read sequence stops 3 residues before the CDR3 end, and the germline J gene provides the missing end. The V and J genes are TRBV7-6 and TRBJ2-1; TRBD2 matches 12 bases. J lost 0 bases, V lost 2 bases, and 2 bases had no gene match. Germline values: CDR1 SGHVS, CDR2 FNYEAQ. The CDR3 is 17 residues long. CDR3 sequence reads: CASSLLAGGGSYNEQFF. CDR3 bases read: TGTGCCAGCAGCTTACTAGCGGGAGGGGGCTCCTACAATGAG.